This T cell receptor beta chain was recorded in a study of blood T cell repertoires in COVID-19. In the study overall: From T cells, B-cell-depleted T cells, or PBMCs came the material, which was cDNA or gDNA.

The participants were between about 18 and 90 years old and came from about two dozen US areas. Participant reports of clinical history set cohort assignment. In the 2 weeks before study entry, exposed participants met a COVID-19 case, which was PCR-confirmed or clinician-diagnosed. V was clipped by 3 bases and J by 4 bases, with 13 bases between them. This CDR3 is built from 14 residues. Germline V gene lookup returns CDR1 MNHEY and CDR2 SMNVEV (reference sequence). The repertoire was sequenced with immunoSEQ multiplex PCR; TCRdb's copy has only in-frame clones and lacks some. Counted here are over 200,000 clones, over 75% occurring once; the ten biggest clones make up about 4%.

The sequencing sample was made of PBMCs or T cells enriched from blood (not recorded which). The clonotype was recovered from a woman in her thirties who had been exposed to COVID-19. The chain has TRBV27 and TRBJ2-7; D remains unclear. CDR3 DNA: TGTGCCAGCAGTTTTTATGAGGCCGGTTACGAGCAGTACTTC. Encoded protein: CASSFYEAGYEQYF.